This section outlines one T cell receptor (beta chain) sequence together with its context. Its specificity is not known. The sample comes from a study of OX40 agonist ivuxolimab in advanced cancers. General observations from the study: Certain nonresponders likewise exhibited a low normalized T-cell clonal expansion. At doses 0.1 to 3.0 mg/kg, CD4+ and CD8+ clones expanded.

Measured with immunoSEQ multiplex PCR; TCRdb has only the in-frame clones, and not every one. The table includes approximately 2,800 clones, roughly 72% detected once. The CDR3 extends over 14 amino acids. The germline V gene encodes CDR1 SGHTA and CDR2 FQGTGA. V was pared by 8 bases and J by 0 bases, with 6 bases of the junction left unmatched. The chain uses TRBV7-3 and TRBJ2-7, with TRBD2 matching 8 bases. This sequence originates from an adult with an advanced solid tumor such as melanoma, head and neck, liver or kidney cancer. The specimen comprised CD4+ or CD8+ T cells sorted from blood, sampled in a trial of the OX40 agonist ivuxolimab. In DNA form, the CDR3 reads TGTGCCAGCGCGGTTAGCGGGGACTCCTACGAGCAGTACTTC. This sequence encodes CASAVSGDSYEQYF.